Presented here are 5 T cell receptor beta chains from one specimen sequenced in a study of beta chain features in type 1 diabetes. Expressed TCRB transcripts were sequenced because the isolated RNA had all been reverse transcribed beforehand. TCRdb keeps only in-frame clones here, not all; method: immunoSEQ multiplex PCR. The sample includes about 620,000 clones, around 15% seen only once; the top ten take about 0.097%. Sequenced: naive CD4+ T cells from blood. The receptors were gathered from a man younger than 30 in good health.

This clone has more than one count but fewer than ten. The V gene is TRBV30, the J gene TRBJ2-7; perhaps D is TRBD1 or TRBD2 (6 bases each). V shed 1 base and J shed 4 bases, with 11 bases lying between them. The CDR3 spans 13 residues. Germline V gene lookup returns CDR1 GTSNPN and CDR2 SVGIG (reference sequence). The CDR3 reads CAWSAGARYEQYF. DNA of the CDR3: TGTGCCTGGAGTGCGGGGGCTCGATACGAGCAGTACTTC.

This chain uses TRBV5-4 with TRBJ2-7, with 9 bases identical to TRBD1. Germline V gives CDR1 SGHNT, CDR2 YYREEE (reference sequence). Trimming removed 4 bases from V and 3 bases from J; junction bases left unmatched: 8. The CDR3 is 15 amino acids. The CDR3 loop is CASSQPDRGVYEQYF. For the CDR3, the DNA is TGTGCCAGCAGCCAACCGGACAGGGGAGTCTACGAGCAGTACTTC.

The chain links TRBV30 to TRBJ2-1, with D hard to call. The germline CDR1 and CDR2 sequences are GTSNPN and SVGIG (reference sequence). This CDR3 is 13 amino acids long. V was cut by 0 bases and J by 8 bases, with 11 bases left in between. CDR3 bases: TGTGCCTGGAGTGTACCGGCAAGGGATGAGCAGTTCTTC. It codes for CAWSVPARDEQFF. Looking up the rest from reference TRBV30 and TRBJ2-1 gives the full variable domain: SQTIHQWPATLVQPVGSPLSLECTVEGTSNPNLYWYRQAAGRGLQLLFYSVGIGQISSEVPQNLSASRPQDRQFILSSKKLLLSDSGFYLCAWSVPARDEQFFGPGTRLTVL.

This clone has ten or more counts. CDR3 amino acids: CASSRGDAYNEQFF. DNA for the CDR3: TGTGCCAGCAGTCGTGGGGACGCCTACAATGAGCAGTTCTTC. The rearrangement links TRBV5-4 to TRBJ2-1; D may be TRBD1 or TRBD2 (5 bases each). The germline V gene encodes CDR1 SGHNT and CDR2 YYREEE (reference sequence). V was pared by 5 bases and J by 2 bases, with 11 bases between. There are 14 residues in the CDR3.

This clone showed up just a few times. This chain links TRBV15 with TRBJ1-5; D call uncertain. The CDR3 has 12 residues. Germline CDR1 and CDR2: LNHNV and YYDKDF (reference sequence). Trimming took off 5 bases at V and 3 bases at J, with 5 bases between the two ends. The CDR3 region has the DNA TGTGCCACCAGCCGTATCAATCAGCCCCAGCATTTT. This sequence encodes CATSRINQPQHF.